The clone carrying this TCR beta chain was found many times. The antigen is not known. The CDR3 extends over 17 amino acids. V lost 5 bases to trimming and J lost 7 bases; unmatched junction nucleotides: 18. Per the germline V gene, CDR1 is MDHEN and CDR2 is SYDVKM. These data originate in a study of early T cells in non-severe SARS-CoV-2 infection. Background on the study: It was bulk RNA from unsorted whole blood that was sequenced, and the chains were unpaired.

Individual cDNA molecules received unique molecular identifiers. TCRdb re-called the 5' RACE reads through MiXCR, storing one row per CDR3 protein. The sample lists about 76,000 distinct CDR3 sequences; around 12% were seen once. Whole-study results and caveats: In VDJdb matching, anti-spike CD8 responses were favored while private and CD4 specificities went missing.

This TCR came from an adult who was a healthcare worker with PCR-confirmed SARS-CoV-2 infection or an uninfected control (not recorded which). Sequencing was done on a sample of whole blood. This rearrangement joins TRBV28 to TRBJ2-7; 9 bases map to TRBD2. The CDR3 loop is CASSPDPSTSGFEEQYF. CDR3 sequence (DNA): TGTGCCAGCAGTCCCGACCCTTCTACTAGCGGGTTCGAGGAGCAGTACTTC.